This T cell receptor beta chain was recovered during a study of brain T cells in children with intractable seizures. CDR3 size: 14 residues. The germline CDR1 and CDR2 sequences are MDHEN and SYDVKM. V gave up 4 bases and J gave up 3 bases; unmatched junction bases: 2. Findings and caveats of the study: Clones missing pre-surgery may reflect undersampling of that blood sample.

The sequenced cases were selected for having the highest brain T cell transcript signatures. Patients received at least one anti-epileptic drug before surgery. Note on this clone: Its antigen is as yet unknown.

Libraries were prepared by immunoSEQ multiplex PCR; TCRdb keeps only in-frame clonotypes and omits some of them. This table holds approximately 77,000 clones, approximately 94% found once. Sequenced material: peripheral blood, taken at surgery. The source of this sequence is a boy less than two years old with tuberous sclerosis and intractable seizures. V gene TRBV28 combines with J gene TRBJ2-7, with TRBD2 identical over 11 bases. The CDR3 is CASSSSGRNYEQYF. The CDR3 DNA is TGTGCCAGCAGTTCTAGCGGGAGGAACTACGAGCAGTACTTC.